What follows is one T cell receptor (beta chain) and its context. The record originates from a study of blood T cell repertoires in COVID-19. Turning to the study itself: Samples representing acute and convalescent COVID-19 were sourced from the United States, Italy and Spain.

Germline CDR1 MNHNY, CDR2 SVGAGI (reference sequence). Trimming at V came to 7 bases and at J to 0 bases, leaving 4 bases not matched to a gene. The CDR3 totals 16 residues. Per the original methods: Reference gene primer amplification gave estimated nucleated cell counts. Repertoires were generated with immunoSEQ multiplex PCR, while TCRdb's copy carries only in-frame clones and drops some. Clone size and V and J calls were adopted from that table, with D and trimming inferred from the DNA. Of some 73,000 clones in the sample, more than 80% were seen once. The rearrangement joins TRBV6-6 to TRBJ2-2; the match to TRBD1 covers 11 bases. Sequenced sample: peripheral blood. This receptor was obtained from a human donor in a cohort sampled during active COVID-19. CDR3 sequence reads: CASIPGQGANTGELFF. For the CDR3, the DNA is TGTGCCAGCATCCCGGGACAGGGGGCGAACACCGGGGAGCTGTTTTTT.